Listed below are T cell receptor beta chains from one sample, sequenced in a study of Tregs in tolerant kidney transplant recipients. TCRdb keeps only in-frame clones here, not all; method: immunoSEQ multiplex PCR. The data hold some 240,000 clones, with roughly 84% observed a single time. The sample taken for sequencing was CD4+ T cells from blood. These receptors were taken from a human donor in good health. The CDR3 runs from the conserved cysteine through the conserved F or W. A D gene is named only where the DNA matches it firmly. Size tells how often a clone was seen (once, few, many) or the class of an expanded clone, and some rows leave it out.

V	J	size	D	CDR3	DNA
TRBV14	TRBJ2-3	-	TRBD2	CASSAGTSADTQYF	TGTGCCAGCAGCGCCGGGACTAGTGCAGATACGCAGTATTTT
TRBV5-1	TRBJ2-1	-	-	CASSFGGVGVNEQFF	TGCGCCAGCAGTTTTGGGGGCGTCGGAGTTAATGAGCAGTTCTTC
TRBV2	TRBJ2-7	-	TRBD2	CASVRGGTSYEQYF	TGTGCCAGCGTTCGGGGAGGGACCTCCTACGAGCAGTACTTC
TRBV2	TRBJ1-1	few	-	CASSEPGVTEAFF	TGTGCCAGCAGTGAGCCAGGGGTTACTGAAGCTTTCTTT
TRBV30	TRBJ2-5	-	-	CASVPGTTQGTQYF	TGTGCCTCCGTTCCCGGGACCACACAAGGGACCCAGTACTTC
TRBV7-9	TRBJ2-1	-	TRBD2	CASSPLAGGPADSPHEQFF	TGTGCCAGCAGCCCACTAGCGGGGGGACCGGCCGATTCTCCTCATGAGCAGTTCTTC
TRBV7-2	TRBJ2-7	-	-	CASSLHSVTYEQYF	TGTGCCAGCAGCTTACACAGTGTAACCTACGAGCAGTACTTC
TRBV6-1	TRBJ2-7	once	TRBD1	CASSEGGTAVFEQYF	TGTGCCAGCAGTGAAGGGGGGACAGCGGTCTTTGAGCAGTACTTC
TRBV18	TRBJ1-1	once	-	CASSPARTVNTEAFF	TGTGCCAGCTCACCCGCAAGGACAGTGAACACTGAAGCTTTCTTT
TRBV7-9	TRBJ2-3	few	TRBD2	CASSLYSSGDSTDTQYF	TGTGCCAGCAGCCTTTATTCTAGCGGGGATAGCACAGATACGCAGTATTTT
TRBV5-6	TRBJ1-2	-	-	CASSSPRLSLFEGYTF	TGTGCCAGCAGCTCCCCGCGGCTGTCCCTATTCGAGGGCTACACCTTC